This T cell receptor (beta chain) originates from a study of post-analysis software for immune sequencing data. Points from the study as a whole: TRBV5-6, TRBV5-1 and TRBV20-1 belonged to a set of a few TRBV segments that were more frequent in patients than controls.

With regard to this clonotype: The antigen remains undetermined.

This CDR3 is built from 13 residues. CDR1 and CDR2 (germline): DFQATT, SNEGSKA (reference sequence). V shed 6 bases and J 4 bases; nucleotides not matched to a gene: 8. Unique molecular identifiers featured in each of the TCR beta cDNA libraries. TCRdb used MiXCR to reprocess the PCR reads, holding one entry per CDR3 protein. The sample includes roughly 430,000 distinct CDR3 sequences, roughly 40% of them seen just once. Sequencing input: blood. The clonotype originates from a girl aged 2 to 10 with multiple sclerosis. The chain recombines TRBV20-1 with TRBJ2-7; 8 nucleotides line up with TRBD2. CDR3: CSAGVAGKYEQYF. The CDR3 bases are TGCAGTGCGGGGGTAGCGGGAAAGTACGAGCAGTACTTC.